The 15 T cell receptor beta chains reported below all come from one sample, sequenced in a study of blood T cell repertoires in COVID-19. Method: immunoSEQ multiplex PCR; TCRdb's copy keeps in-frame clones and lacks some. The profile shows around 160,000 clones, roughly 90% of them singletons. The sample comprised peripheral blood. The origin of the receptors is a man in his fifties or sixties with acute or convalescent COVID-19.

This clone was seen at least ten times. V usage is TRBV6-2 or TRBV6-3 and J usage is TRBJ2-4, with D hard to call. V lost 5 bases and J lost 7, with 6 bases in between. Germline loops: CDR1 MNHEY, CDR2 SVGEGT. The length of the CDR3 is 11 residues. CDR3 DNA sequence: TGTGCCAGCAGTAACATTAACATTCAGTACTTC. This gives the protein CASSNINIQYF.

The chain joins TRBV5-1 to TRBJ1-2, with TRBD1 as a possible D gene (6 bases). V was clipped by 3 bases and J by 6 bases, with 18 bases between them. This CDR3 has 15 residues. CDR1 and CDR2 (germline): SGHRS, YFSETQ. CDR3 sequence (DNA): TGCGCCAGCAGCTCGATGCCAGGGGCCCGCGATGGCTACACCTTC. Translation: CASSSMPGARDGYTF.

The CDR3 DNA reads TGCGCCAGCAGCCAAGGGTACAGGGGCCCTACCTACGAGCAGTACTTC. Protein: CASSQGYRGPTYEQYF. The chain employs TRBV4-1 and TRBJ2-7; 7 positions match TRBD1. J lost 2 bases, V lost 1 base, and 8 bases had no gene match. CDR1 is MGHRA and CDR2 is YSYEKL in the germline V gene. The CDR3 loop spans 16 amino acids.

The rearrangement links TRBV2 to TRBJ1-2, with TRBD1 matching 7 bases. Germline assignment: CDR1 SNHLY and CDR2 FYNNEI. This CDR3 region has 15 residues. Trimming at V came to 5 bases and at J to 2 bases, leaving 8 bases not matched to a gene. CDR3 DNA: TGTGCCAGCAGTTTAGCTCCGGGACAGAACTATGGCTACACCTTC. Protein product: CASSLAPGQNYGYTF.

The chain recombines TRBV5-1 with TRBJ2-5; 8 nucleotides agree with TRBD2. With V trimmed by 5 bases and J by 1 base, 7 bases remained unmatched. This CDR3 has 15 residues. Germline V CDR1 and CDR2: SGHRS, YFSETQ. CDR3 sequence (DNA): TGCGCCAGCAGGAGATCCGGGACTAGCCAAGAGACCCAGTACTTC. Its protein is CASRRSGTSQETQYF.

The genes are TRBV3-1 (or the pseudogene TRBV3-2) and TRBJ1-3; no definite D call. The V gene lost 2 bases and the J gene lost 3 bases, with 5 bases spanning the gap. This CDR3 has 13 amino acids. Per germline, CDR1 LGHDT and CDR2 YNNKEL (reference sequence). The CDR3, as DNA: TGTGCCAGCAGCCAACACAGTGGAAACACCATATATTTT. Translation: CASSQHSGNTIYF.

This chain connects TRBV5-1 to TRBJ1-1, with unresolved D. From germline, CDR1 is SGHRS and CDR2 YFSETQ. The CDR3 is 15 residues long. Trimming stripped 4 bases from V and 5 bases from J, with 18 bases between. The CDR3 loop is CASSTGISLGTEAFF. In DNA, the CDR3 is TGCGCCAGCAGCACGGGGATCTCGCTGGGAACTGAAGCTTTCTTT.

This chain joins TRBV6-4 and TRBJ2-1; D call uncertain. Germline V gives CDR1 MRHNA, CDR2 SNTAGT. The CDR3 loop spans 16 amino acids. With 5 bases removed from V and 1 base from J, the gap between germline ends came to 15 bases. The CDR3 sequence: CASSRDSSPSYNEQFF. Written as DNA, the CDR3 is TGTGCCAGCAGTCGAGACTCCTCACCGTCCTACAATGAGCAGTTCTTC.

This chain joins TRBV5-6 and TRBJ1-4; D ambiguous. The germline V gene has CDR1 SGHDT and CDR2 YYEEEE. V was shortened by 0 bases and J by 0 bases, with 12 bases between the two germline ends. The CDR3 length is 17 residues. The CDR3 sequence: CASSLGTATPTNEKLFF. CDR3 nucleotide sequence: TGTGCCAGCAGCTTGGGTACCGCGACACCAACTAATGAAAAACTGTTTTTT.

CDR3 residues: CASSGGTGMNTEAFF. For the CDR3, the DNA is TGCGCCAGCAGCGGAGGGACAGGGATGAACACTGAAGCTTTCTTT. The genes are TRBV5-1 and TRBJ1-1, with 9 bases fitting TRBD1. Germline trimming cut 4 bases from V and 0 bases from J; bases unmatched to any gene: 4. This CDR3 is 15 amino acids long. Germline V gives CDR1 SGHRS, CDR2 YFSETQ.

The J gene is TRBJ2-1, the V gene TRBV4-2; TRBD2 agrees at 7 bases. The CDR3 runs to 15 residues. Germline V gene data show CDR1 as LGHNA and CDR2 as YNFKEQ. The trim removed 6 bases at V and 2 bases at J, leaving 7 bases unmatched. CDR3 in DNA: TGTGCCAGCAGGAACCCGGCGGGGGCCTACAATGAGCAGTTCTTC. It specifies CASRNPAGAYNEQFF.

The chain carries TRBV7-2 and TRBJ2-2, with TRBD2 as a possible D gene (5 bases). Trimming stripped 5 bases from V and 9 bases from J, with 16 bases between. CDR3 length equals 14 residues. Germline assignment: CDR1 SGHTA and CDR2 FQGNSA. CDR3 sequence reads: CASSPGIGNRELFF. Here the CDR3 DNA reads TGTGCCAGCAGCCCCGGGATAGGGAATAGGGAGCTGTTTTTT.

V is TRBV19 and J is TRBJ2-3; D call uncertain. V lost 6 bases to trimming and J lost 1 base, with 11 bases between them. The CDR3 has 14 amino acids. The germline V gene encodes CDR1 LNHDA and CDR2 SQIVND (reference sequence). The CDR3, as DNA: TGTGCCAGTAGCACTCTATCTGGCACAGATACGCAGTATTTT. It yields the protein CASSTLSGTDTQYF.

The chain combines TRBV7-2 with TRBJ2-6; possible D gene TRBD2, 6 bases. Trimming stripped 2 bases from V and 2 bases from J, with 10 bases between. CDR1 and CDR2 from the germline V gene are SGHTA and FQGNSA. This CDR3 has 16 residues. This CDR3 reads CASSLSTGAGANVLTF. The CDR3 DNA reads as TGTGCCAGCAGCTTATCCACGGGGGCTGGGGCCAACGTCCTGACTTTC.

This clone was picked up a small number of times. This chain joins TRBV7-2 and TRBJ2-7, with D possibly TRBD1 on 5 matching bases. CDR1 is SGHTA and CDR2 is FQGNSA in the germline V gene. The ends were cut back, 3 bases at V and 1 base at J, with 13 bases in the middle. The CDR3 has 15 amino acids. The CDR3, as DNA: TGTGCCAGCAGCTTGAGCCCAGGGTTTTCCTACGAGCAGTACTTC. Translated: CASSLSPGFSYEQYF.